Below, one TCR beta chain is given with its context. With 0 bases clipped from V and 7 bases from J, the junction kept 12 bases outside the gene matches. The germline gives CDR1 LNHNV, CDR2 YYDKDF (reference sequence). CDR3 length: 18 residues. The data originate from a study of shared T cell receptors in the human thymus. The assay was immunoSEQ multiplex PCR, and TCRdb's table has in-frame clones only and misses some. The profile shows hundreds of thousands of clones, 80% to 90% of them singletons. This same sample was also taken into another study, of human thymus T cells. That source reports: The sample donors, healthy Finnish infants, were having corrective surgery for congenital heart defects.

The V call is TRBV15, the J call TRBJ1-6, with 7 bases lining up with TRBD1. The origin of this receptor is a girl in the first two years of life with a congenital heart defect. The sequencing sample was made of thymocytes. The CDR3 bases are TGTGCCACCAGCAGAGATCGAGATTACAGGGGCCTGAATTCACCCCTCCACTTT. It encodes CATSRDRDYRGLNSPLHF. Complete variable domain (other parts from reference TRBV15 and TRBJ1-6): DAMVIQNPRYQVTQFGKPVTLSCSQTLNHNVMYWYQQKSSQAPKLLFHYYDKDFNNEADTPDNFQSRRPNTSFCFLDIRSPGLGDTAMYLCATSRDRDYRGLNSPLHFGNGTRLTVT.